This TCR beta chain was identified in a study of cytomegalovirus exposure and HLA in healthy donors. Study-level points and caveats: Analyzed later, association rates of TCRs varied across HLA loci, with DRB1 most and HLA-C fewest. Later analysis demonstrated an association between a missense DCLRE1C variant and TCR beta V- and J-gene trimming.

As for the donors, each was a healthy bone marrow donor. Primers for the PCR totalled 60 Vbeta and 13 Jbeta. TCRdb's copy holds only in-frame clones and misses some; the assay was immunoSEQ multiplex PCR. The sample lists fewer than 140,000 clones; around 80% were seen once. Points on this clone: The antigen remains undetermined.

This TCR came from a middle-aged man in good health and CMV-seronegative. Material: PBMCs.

The CDR3 loop reads CASSSSPAGQAYEQYF. The CDR3 DNA is TGTGCCAGCTCCTCCTCCCCCGCGGGACAGGCCTACGAGCAGTACTTC. This chain uses TRBV2 with TRBJ2-7; 8 bases agree with TRBD1. The V gene end was trimmed by 8 bases and the J gene end by 2 bases; junction bases not matched to a gene: 14. There are 16 residues in the CDR3. Germline assignment: CDR1 SNHLY and CDR2 FYNNEI.